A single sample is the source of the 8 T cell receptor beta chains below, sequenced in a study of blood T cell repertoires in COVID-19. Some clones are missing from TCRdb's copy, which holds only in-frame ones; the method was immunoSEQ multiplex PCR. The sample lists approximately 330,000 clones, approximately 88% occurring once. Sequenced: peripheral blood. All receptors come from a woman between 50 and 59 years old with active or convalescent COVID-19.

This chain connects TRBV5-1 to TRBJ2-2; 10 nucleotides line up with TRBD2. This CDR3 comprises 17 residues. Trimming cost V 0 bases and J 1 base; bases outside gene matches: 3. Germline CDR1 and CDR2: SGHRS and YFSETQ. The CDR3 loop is CASSLEVAGGNTGELFF. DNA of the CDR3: TGCGCCAGCAGCTTGGAGGTAGCGGGAGGGAACACCGGGGAGCTGTTTTTT.

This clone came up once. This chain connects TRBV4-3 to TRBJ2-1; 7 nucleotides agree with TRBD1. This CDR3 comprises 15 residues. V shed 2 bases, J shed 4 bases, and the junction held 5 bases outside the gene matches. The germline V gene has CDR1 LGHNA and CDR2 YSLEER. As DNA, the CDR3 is TGCGCCAGCAGCCAATTGCCGGGACAGTACAATGAGCAGTTCTTC. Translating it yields CASSQLPGQYNEQFF.

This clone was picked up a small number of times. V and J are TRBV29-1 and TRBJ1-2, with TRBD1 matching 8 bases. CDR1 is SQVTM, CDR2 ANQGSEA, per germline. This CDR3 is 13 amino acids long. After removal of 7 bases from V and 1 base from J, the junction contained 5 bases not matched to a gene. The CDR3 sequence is CSATGGDNYGYTF. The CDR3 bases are TGCAGCGCTACAGGGGGTGATAACTATGGCTACACCTTC.

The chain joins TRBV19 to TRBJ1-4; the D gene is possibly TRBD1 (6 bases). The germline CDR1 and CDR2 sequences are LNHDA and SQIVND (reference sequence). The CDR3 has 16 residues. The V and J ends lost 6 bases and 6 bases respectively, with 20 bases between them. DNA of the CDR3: TGTGCCAGTAGCATTCGGGGGGCGCTTTGGGATGAAAAACTGTTTTTT. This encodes CASSIRGALWDEKLFF.

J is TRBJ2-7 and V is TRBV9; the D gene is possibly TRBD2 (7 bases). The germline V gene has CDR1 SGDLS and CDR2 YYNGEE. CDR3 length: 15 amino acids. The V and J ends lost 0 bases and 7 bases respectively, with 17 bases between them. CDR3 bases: TGTGCCAGCAGCGTAGGAGGGGGGGCGGTTGAGGAGCAGTACTTC. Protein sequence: CASSVGGGAVEEQYF. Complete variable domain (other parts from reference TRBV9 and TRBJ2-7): DSGVTQTPKHLITATGQRVTLRCSPRSGDLSVYWYQQSLDQGLQFLIQYYNGEERAKGNILERFSAQQFPDLHSELNLSSLELGDSALYFCASSVGGGAVEEQYFGPGTRLTVT.

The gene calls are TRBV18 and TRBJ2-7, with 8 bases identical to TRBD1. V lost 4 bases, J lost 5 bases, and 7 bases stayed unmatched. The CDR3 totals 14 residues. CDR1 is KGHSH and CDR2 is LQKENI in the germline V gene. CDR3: CASSLLGQGDEQYF. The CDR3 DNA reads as TGTGCCAGCTCACTCCTCGGACAGGGTGACGAGCAGTACTTC.

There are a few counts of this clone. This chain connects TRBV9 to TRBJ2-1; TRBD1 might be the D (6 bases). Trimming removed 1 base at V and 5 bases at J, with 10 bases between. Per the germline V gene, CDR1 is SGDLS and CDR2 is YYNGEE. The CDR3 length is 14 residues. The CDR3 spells CASSVQYRDNEQFF. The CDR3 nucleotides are TGTGCCAGCAGCGTACAGTACAGGGACAATGAGCAGTTCTTC.

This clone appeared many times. The CDR3 DNA follows: TGCAGCGCGGGTTCTAGCGGTGCCAATGAGCAGTTCTTC. Translating it yields CSAGSSGANEQFF. This chain joins TRBV29-1 and TRBJ2-1; 7 nucleotides align to TRBD2. This CDR3 has 13 residues. The trim removed 7 bases at V and 6 bases at J, leaving 9 bases unmatched. CDR1 is SQVTM and CDR2 is ANQGSEA in the germline V gene.